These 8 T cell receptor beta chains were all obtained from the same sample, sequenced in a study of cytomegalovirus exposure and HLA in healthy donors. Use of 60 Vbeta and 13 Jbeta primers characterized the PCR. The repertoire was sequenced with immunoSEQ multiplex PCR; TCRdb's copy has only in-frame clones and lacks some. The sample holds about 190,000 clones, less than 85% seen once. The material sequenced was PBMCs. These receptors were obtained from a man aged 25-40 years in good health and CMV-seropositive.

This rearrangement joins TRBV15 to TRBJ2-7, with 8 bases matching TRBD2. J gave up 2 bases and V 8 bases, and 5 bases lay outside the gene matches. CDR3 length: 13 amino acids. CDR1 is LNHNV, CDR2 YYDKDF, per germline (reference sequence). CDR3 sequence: CATGAGGPYEQYF. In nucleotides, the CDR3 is TGTGCCACCGGGGCGGGAGGTCCCTACGAGCAGTACTTC.

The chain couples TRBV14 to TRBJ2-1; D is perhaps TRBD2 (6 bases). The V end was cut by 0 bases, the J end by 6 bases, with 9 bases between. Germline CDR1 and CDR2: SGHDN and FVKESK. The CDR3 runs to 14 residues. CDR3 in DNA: TGTGCCAGCAGCCAAGATGAGACTAGCAATGAGCAGTTCTTC. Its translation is CASSQDETSNEQFF.

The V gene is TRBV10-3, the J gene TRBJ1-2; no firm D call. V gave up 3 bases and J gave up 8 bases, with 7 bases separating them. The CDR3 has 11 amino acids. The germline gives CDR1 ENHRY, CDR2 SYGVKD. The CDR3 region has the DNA TGTGCCATCAGTGAAGACATCGGCTACACCTTC. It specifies CAISEDIGYTF.

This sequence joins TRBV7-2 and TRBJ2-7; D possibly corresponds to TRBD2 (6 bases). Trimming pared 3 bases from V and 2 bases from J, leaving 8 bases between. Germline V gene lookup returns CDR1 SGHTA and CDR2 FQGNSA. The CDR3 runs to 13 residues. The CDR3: CASSFGGAYEQYF. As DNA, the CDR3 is TGTGCCAGCAGCTTCGGCGGGGCCTACGAGCAGTACTTC.

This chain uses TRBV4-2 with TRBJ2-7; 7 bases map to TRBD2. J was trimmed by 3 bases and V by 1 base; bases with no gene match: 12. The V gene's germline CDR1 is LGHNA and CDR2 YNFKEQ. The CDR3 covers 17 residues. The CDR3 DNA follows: TGTGCCAGCAGCCAAGGCCCCGAAGCGGGGACCAGCTACGAGCAGTACTTC. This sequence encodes CASSQGPEAGTSYEQYF.

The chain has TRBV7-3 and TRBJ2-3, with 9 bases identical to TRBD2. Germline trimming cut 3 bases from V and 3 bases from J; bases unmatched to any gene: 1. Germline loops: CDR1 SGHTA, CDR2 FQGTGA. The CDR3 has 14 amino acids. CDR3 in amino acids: CASSFAGGTDTQYF. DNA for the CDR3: TGTGCCAGCAGCTTTGCGGGGGGGACAGATACGCAGTATTTT. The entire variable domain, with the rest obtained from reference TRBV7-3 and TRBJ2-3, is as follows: GAGVSQTPSNKVTEKGKYVELRCDPISGHTALYWYRQSLGQGPEFLIYFQGTGAADDSGLPNDRFFAVRPEGSVSTLKIQRTERGDSAVYLCASSFAGGTDTQYFGPGTRLTVL.

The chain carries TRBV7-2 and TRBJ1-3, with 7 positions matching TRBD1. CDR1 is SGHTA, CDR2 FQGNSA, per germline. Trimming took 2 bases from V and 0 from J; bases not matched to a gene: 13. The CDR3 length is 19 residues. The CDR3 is CASSLRGTVAHRSGNTIYF. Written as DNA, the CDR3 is TGTGCCAGCAGCTTAAGAGGGACAGTTGCCCATCGCTCTGGAAACACCATATATTTT.

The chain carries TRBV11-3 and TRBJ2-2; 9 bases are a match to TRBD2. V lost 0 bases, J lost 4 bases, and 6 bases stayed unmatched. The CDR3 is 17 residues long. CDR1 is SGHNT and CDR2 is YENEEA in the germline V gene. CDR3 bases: TGTGCCAGCAGCTTAGAACCAGCTAGCGGGGCCACCGGGGAGCTGTTTTTT. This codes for CASSLEPASGATGELFF.